The clone carrying this T cell receptor (beta chain) was observed many times. The germline V and J ends were trimmed by 6 bases and 0 bases, with 12 bases remaining between them. The CDR3 totals 15 residues. From germline, CDR1 is MDHEN and CDR2 SYDVKM. The time point: persistent/refractory GD, antithyroid drugs over 5 years with positive TRAb. There was RNA extracted from PBMCs, and the TCR library was made from it. This entry belongs to a study of regulatory T cells in long-lasting Graves disease. Building of the TCR beta libraries involved iRepertoire HTBI primers and Arm-PCR of CDR3 regions. TCRdb reprocessed the multiplex PCR reads with MiXCR, giving one entry per CDR3 protein. The table shows 350,000 to 450,000 distinct CDR3 sequences, with roughly 24% occurring only once.

This chain uses TRBV28 with TRBJ1-5; possible D gene TRBD1, 6 bases. Sequenced here: peripheral blood mononuclear cells (PBMCs), sampled when the disease was refractory, from a patient treated with antithyroid drugs. This clonotype was sampled from a woman aged 40 to 49 with Graves disease. The CDR3, as DNA: TGTGCCAGCAGACCCGGGACATTTAGCAATCAGCCCCAGCATTTT. Translating gives CASRPGTFSNQPQHF.